The 30 T cell receptor beta chains listed next were all sequenced from one sample in a study of response to subunit inactivated influenza vaccine. TCRdb re-analysed the RT-PCR reads in MiXCR, keeping a single row per CDR3 protein. The sample holds under 850,000 distinct CDR3 sequences, roughly 18% seen once. This sample comprised PBMCs from blood, obtained approximately 5 days after vaccination. Receptors were obtained from a man aged 45 to 65 who received an inactivated influenza vaccine.

Only a few counts were recorded for this clonotype. The gene calls are TRBV7-9 and TRBJ2-2; 9 positions agree with TRBD1. This CDR3 comprises 16 residues. The V gene end was trimmed by 4 bases and the J gene end by 3 bases; junction bases not matched to a gene: 6. CDR1 is SEHNR, CDR2 FQNEAQ, per germline (reference sequence). In DNA, the CDR3 is TGTGCCAGCAGCTACGCCGGGACAGGGTACACCGGGGAGCTGTTTTTT. It yields the protein CASSYAGTGYTGELFF.

The chain combines TRBV6-4 with TRBJ2-1; 9 bases fit TRBD2. From germline, CDR1 is MRHNA and CDR2 SNTAGT. The CDR3 consists of 18 residues. Trimming removed 7 bases from V and 5 bases from J; junction bases left unmatched: 18. This CDR3 is CASTRQGGTGLANNEQFF. The CDR3 region has the DNA TGTGCCAGCACCCGACAGGGAGGTACGGGACTAGCCAACAATGAGCAGTTCTTC.

This clonotype turned up a few times. The chain links TRBV20-1 to TRBJ2-1; 9 bases agree with TRBD2. Germline trimming cut 5 bases from V and 10 bases from J; bases unmatched to any gene: 6. CDR1 and CDR2 (germline): DFQATT, SNEGSKA (reference sequence). CDR3 length: 12 residues. CDR3 region: CSARKAGGEQFF. DNA for the CDR3: TGCAGTGCTCGCAAGGCGGGAGGGGAGCAGTTCTTC.

V gene TRBV6-5 combines with J gene TRBJ1-5, with D possibly matching TRBD1 (6 bases). CDR1 is MNHEY and CDR2 is SVGAGI in the germline V gene. The CDR3 is made up of 15 amino acids. The V end lost 0 bases, the J end lost 3 bases, and 9 bases lay between the germline ends. The CDR3 nucleotides read TGTGCCAGCAGTTACTCCTACAGGGACAATCAGCCCCAGCATTTT. Residues: CASSYSYRDNQPQHF.

Many counts were recorded for this clonotype. The rearrangement joins TRBV12-3 or TRBV12-4 to TRBJ2-7, with 9 bases lining up with TRBD1. This CDR3 region has 14 residues. After removal of 6 bases from V and 2 bases from J, the junction contained 5 bases not matched to a gene. CDR3 bases: TGTGCCAGCAGACTGGGACAGGGCGCCTACGAGCAGTACTTC. Amino acid sequence: CASRLGQGAYEQYF.

The rearrangement joins TRBV10-3 to TRBJ1-1; TRBD1 is a possible D gene (6 bases). CDR3 size: 13 residues. V gave up 3 bases and J gave up 8 bases, with 13 bases separating them. Germline loops: CDR1 ENHRY, CDR2 SYGVKD. The CDR3 nucleotides read TGTGCCATCAGTGACCCTGGGACATTCGAAGCTTTCTTT. Translated, it gives CAISDPGTFEAFF.

The chain joins TRBV10-3 to TRBJ2-2, with 7 positions matching TRBD1. The CDR3 has 13 residues. The V and J ends lost 8 bases and 5 bases, in that order; junction bases with no gene match: 5. Germline lookup yields CDR1 ENHRY and CDR2 SYGVKD. The CDR3 DNA reads as TGTGCCATCTGCGAACAGGGGACCGGGGAGCTGTTTTTT. As protein: CAICEQGTGELFF.

This clonotype was counted once. The chain couples TRBV6-2 or TRBV6-3 to TRBJ1-1; 8 positions agree with TRBD1. The V gene end was trimmed by 5 bases and the J gene end by 11 bases; junction bases not matched to a gene: 10. The CDR3 covers 13 residues. In germline, CDR1 is MNHEY, CDR2 SVGEGT. As DNA, the CDR3 is TGTGCCAGCAGTCGAAACGGGGACAGGAGGGCTTTCTTT. Translation: CASSRNGDRRAFF.

The rearrangement joins TRBV29-1 to TRBJ2-2; TRBD2 is a possible D gene (7 bases). This CDR3 contains 15 residues. The germline gives CDR1 SQVTM, CDR2 ANQGSEA. V was pared by 7 bases and J by 2 bases, with 17 bases between. In DNA, the CDR3 is TGCAGCGCTGCGGGGGCTACCTTAAACACCGGGGAGCTGTTTTTT. This codes for CSAAGATLNTGELFF.

This clonotype occurred many times. Relative to the germline gene, one junction end is altered; a read error may explain this. J is TRBJ1-1 and V is TRBV4-1, with a tentative D call TRBD1 (6 bases). CDR3 size: 14 residues. Per the germline V gene, CDR1 is MGHRA and CDR2 is YSYEKL. The CDR3 here is CASSQGQMNTEAFF. In DNA form, the CDR3 reads TGTGCCAGCAGCCAAGGACAGATGAACACTGAAGCTTTCTTT.

This clonotype was counted between two and nine times. J is TRBJ2-7 and V is TRBV4-3; TRBD2 agrees at 13 bases. Germline lookup yields CDR1 LGHNA and CDR2 YSLEER. CDR3 length: 16 residues. V trimming: 6 bases; J trimming: 2 bases; junction bases outside the gene matches: 7. The CDR3 region has the DNA TGCGCCAGCAGTGAAGGGACTAGCGGGACCACCTACGAGCAGTACTTC. Its translation: CASSEGTSGTTYEQYF.

The rearrangement uses TRBV2 and TRBJ2-7; D may correspond to TRBD1 or TRBD2 (5 bases each). Germline CDR1 and CDR2: SNHLY and FYNNEI. V gave up 10 bases and J gave up 4 bases, with 23 bases separating them. CDR3 size: 15 residues. The CDR3 loop is CAIESLRDGQYEQYF. CDR3 bases: TGTGCCATAGAGTCACTCCGGGACGGACAATACGAGCAGTACTTC.

Only a few counts were recorded for this clonotype. The CDR3 sequence is CASSLVWLADAEAQYF. The CDR3 nucleotides read TGTGCCAGCAGCTTAGTCTGGCTAGCGGATGCCGAGGCCCAGTACTTC. This sequence joins TRBV7-2 and TRBJ2-5; 7 nucleotides agree with TRBD2. Trimming cost V 1 base and J 9 bases; bases outside gene matches: 14. Germline V CDR1 and CDR2: SGHTA, FQGNSA. This CDR3 has 16 amino acids.

Only a few counts were recorded for this clonotype. The chain links TRBV7-2 to TRBJ2-7; D not certain. V lost 5 bases and J 7 bases, leaving 12 bases between the germline ends. Germline values: CDR1 SGHTA, CDR2 FQGNSA. This CDR3 spans 12 amino acids. Here the CDR3 reads CASSRTKIEQYF. The CDR3 nucleotides are TGTGCCAGCAGCCGGACCAAAATAGAGCAGTACTTC. Filled out from reference TRBV7-2 and TRBJ2-7, the complete variable domain reads GAGVSQSPSNKVTEKGKDVELRCDPISGHTALYWYRQSLGQGLEFLIYFQGNSAPDKSGLPSDRFSAERTGGSVSTLTIQRTQQEDSAVYLCASSRTKIEQYFGPGTRLTVT.

This clonotype was seen only a few times. The rearrangement joins TRBV12-3 or TRBV12-4 to TRBJ1-5; unclear D gene. This CDR3 region has 14 residues. V was cut by 2 bases and J by 9 bases, with 14 bases left in between. The CDR3 nucleotides are TGTGCCAGCAGTTTATCCCATGATGTTGGGCCCCAGCATTTT. Translation gives CASSLSHDVGPQHF.

This clonotype was seen only a few times. The V call is TRBV10-3, the J call TRBJ2-3, with no clear D. V was pared by 7 bases and J by 2 bases, with 10 bases between. The length of the CDR3 is 13 residues. The germline V gene encodes CDR1 ENHRY and CDR2 SYGVKD. The CDR3 loop reads CAITPAVTDTQYF. The CDR3 DNA reads TGTGCCATCACCCCTGCCGTCACAGATACGCAGTATTTT.

This clonotype was seen a handful of times. The V gene is TRBV11-1, the J gene TRBJ2-6, with TRBD1 matching 9 bases. This CDR3 has 15 residues. V shed 5 bases, J shed 3 bases, and the junction held 2 bases outside the gene matches. CDR1 and CDR2 (germline): SGHAT, FQDESV (reference sequence). The CDR3 region has the DNA TGTGCCAGCAGCGAGGGACAGGGTGGGGCCAACGTCCTGACTTTC. Translating gives CASSEGQGGANVLTF.

V and J are TRBV6-5 and TRBJ1-6, with D hard to call. CDR1 and CDR2 from the germline V gene are MNHEY and SVGAGI. The CDR3 loop spans 17 amino acids. Trimming took 2 bases from V and 6 from J, leaving 17 bases between them. CDR3 amino acids: CASSYAVGVPVNSPLHF. CDR3 nucleotide sequence: TGTGCCAGCAGTTACGCGGTTGGGGTACCAGTTAATTCACCCCTCCACTTT.

This clonotype has just a few counts. The chain carries TRBV9 and TRBJ2-3; 8 bases match TRBD2. Germline loops: CDR1 SGDLS, CDR2 YYNGEE. Germline trimming cut 0 bases from V and 5 bases from J; bases unmatched to any gene: 8. The CDR3 is 16 residues long. The CDR3 DNA reads TGTGCCAGCAGCGTAGCGCCGGGACTAGGGATAGATACGCAGTATTTT. It is translated as CASSVAPGLGIDTQYF. The variable domain in full, completed from reference TRBV9 and TRBJ2-3, reads DSGVTQTPKHLITATGQRVTLRCSPRSGDLSVYWYQQSLDQGLQFLIQYYNGEERAKGNILERFSAQQFPDLHSELNLSSLELGDSALYFCASSVAPGLGIDTQYFGPGTRLTVL.

V is TRBV28 and J is TRBJ2-5; maybe TRBD1 (6 bases). This CDR3 has 14 amino acids. Per germline, CDR1 MDHEN and CDR2 SYDVKM. Between the trimmed V and J ends, which lost 8 bases and 0 bases, there was a span of 13 bases. CDR3 loop: CASSGGWYQETQYF. CDR3 in DNA: TGTGCCAGCTCTGGGGGCTGGTACCAAGAGACCCAGTACTTC.

In this sample, this clonotype turned up a few times. This chain joins TRBV4-1 and TRBJ2-5; 12 bases line up with TRBD1. Losses at the gene ends were 1 base for V and 5 bases for J; bases not matched to a gene: 8. The CDR3 has 17 residues. CDR1 MGHRA and CDR2 YSYEKL come from the germline V gene. The CDR3 DNA reads as TGCGCCAGCAGCCAAGGAGGGACAGGGGGCAAGGGGGAGACCCAGTACTTC. Protein: CASSQGGTGGKGETQYF.

This clonotype was detected only a few times. The CDR3, as DNA: TGTGCCAGCAGATTAGATCGTACGCAGTATTTT. This encodes CASRLDRTQYF. This chain connects TRBV6-5 to TRBJ2-3, with no clear D. From germline, CDR1 is MNHEY and CDR2 SVGAGI. The CDR3 is made up of 11 amino acids. With 6 bases removed from V and 8 bases from J, the gap between germline ends came to 9 bases.

V and J are TRBV6-5 and TRBJ1-6; D might be TRBD1 (5 bases). The CDR3 spans 14 residues. The germline gives CDR1 MNHEY, CDR2 SVGAGI. Trimming cost V 2 bases and J 10 bases, with 12 bases left between them. The CDR3 nucleotides are TGTGCCAGCAGTTACGTCGGGGGAAGCTCACCCCTCCACTTT. Amino acid sequence: CASSYVGGSSPLHF.

This clonotype was seen ten or more times. The gene calls are TRBV20-1 and TRBJ2-7; maybe TRBD2 (5 bases). There are 14 residues in the CDR3. CDR1 DFQATT and CDR2 SNEGSKA come from the germline V gene (reference sequence). V was trimmed by 0 bases and J by 2 bases, leaving 11 bases between them. CDR3 amino acids: CSARDMRVTYEQYF. The CDR3, as DNA: TGCAGTGCTAGAGATATGAGGGTGACCTACGAGCAGTACTTC.

This clonotype was counted a few times. CDR3 region: CATSRRSTRSTDTQYF. The CDR3 DNA sequence: TGTGCCACCAGCCGTCGCTCGACTAGGAGCACAGATACGCAGTATTTT. The chain has TRBV15 and TRBJ2-3; D is perhaps TRBD2 (6 bases). In germline, CDR1 is LNHNV, CDR2 YYDKDF (reference sequence). The CDR3 sequence is 16 residues long. Trimming cost V 5 bases and J 0 bases, with 15 bases left between them.

The CDR3 sequence is CASSPYRGESSYEQYF. The CDR3 nucleotides are TGTGCCAGCAGCCCCTATAGGGGGGAATCCTCCTACGAGCAGTACTTC. J is TRBJ2-7 and V is TRBV27; D may be TRBD1 or TRBD2 (6 bases each). Germline CDR1 is MNHEY and CDR2 is SMNVEV (reference sequence). V lost 6 bases and J 0 bases, leaving 18 bases between the germline ends. The CDR3 runs 16 residues.

The rearrangement links TRBV20-1 to TRBJ2-1; D tentatively reads TRBD1 or TRBD2 (5 bases each). CDR3 length: 15 amino acids. Germline V CDR1 and CDR2: DFQATT, SNEGSKA (reference sequence). The ends were cut back, 0 bases at V and 2 bases at J, with 11 bases in the middle. The CDR3 region has the DNA TGCAGTGCTAGAGAGGGACCCGCGACCTACAATGAGCAGTTCTTC. It is translated as CSAREGPATYNEQFF.

The chain employs TRBV20-1 and TRBJ2-5, with 8 bases identical to TRBD1. Germline loops: CDR1 DFQATT, CDR2 SNEGSKA (reference sequence). CDR3 length: 16 residues. The V segment lost 1 base and the J segment 3 bases; nucleotides outside the gene matches: 10. CDR3 protein: CSARAMGTGQEETQYF. The CDR3 coding sequence is TGCAGTGCTAGAGCCATGGGGACAGGACAAGAAGAGACCCAGTACTTC.

This clonotype was recorded a few times. The V and J genes are TRBV20-1 and TRBJ2-2; TRBD1 aligns across 9 bases. This CDR3 is 14 amino acids long. Germline V gives CDR1 DFQATT, CDR2 SNEGSKA (reference sequence). V shed 3 bases and J 6 bases; nucleotides not matched to a gene: 5. CDR3 region: CSASTGGAAGELFF. CDR3 sequence (DNA): TGCAGTGCTAGTACAGGGGGCGCAGCCGGGGAGCTGTTTTTT.

Ten or more counts support this clonotype. The chain is built from TRBV12-3 or TRBV12-4 and TRBJ1-5, with D possibly being TRBD1 (6 bases). With 0 bases removed from V and 6 bases from J, the gap between germline ends came to 15 bases. The CDR3 spans 16 residues. The CDR3 is CASSLALVRGSQPQHF. The CDR3 bases are TGTGCCAGCAGTTTAGCGCTCGTCAGGGGAAGTCAGCCCCAGCATTTT.